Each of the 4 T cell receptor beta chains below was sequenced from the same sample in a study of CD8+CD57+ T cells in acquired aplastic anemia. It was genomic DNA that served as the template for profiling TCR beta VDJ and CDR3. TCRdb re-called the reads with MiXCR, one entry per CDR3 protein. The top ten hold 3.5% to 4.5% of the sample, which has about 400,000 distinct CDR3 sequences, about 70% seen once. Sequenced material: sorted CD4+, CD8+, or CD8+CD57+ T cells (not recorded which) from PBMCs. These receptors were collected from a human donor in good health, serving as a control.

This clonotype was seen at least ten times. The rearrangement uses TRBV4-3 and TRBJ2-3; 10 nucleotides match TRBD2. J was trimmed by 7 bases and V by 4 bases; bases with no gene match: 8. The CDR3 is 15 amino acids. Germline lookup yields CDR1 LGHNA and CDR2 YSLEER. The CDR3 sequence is CASSLGAGGPNTQYF. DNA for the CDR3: TGCGCCAGCAGCCTGGGAGCGGGGGGGCCGAATACGCAGTATTTT.

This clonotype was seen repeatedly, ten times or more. CDR3 amino acids: CSVLPRDRETEAFF. The CDR3 DNA reads TGCAGCGTTCTACCTCGGGACAGGGAGACTGAAGCTTTCTTT. The chain links TRBV29-1 to TRBJ1-1; TRBD1 aligns across 9 bases. CDR1 SQVTM and CDR2 ANQGSEA come from the germline V gene. With V trimmed by 5 bases and J by 5 bases, 9 bases remained unmatched. The CDR3 totals 14 residues. Full variable domain (outside the CDR3, taken from reference TRBV29-1 and TRBJ1-1): SAVISQKPSRDICQRGTSLTIQCQVDSQVTMMFWYRQQPGQSLTLIATANQGSEATYESGFVIDKFPISRPNLTFSTLTVSNMSPEDSSIYLCSVLPRDRETEAFFGQGTRLTVV.

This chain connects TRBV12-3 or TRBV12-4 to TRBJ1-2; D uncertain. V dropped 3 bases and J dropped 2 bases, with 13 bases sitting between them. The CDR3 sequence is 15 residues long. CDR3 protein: CASSFYVSANYGYTF. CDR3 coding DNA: TGTGCCAGCAGTTTCTATGTCTCGGCGAACTATGGCTACACCTTC.

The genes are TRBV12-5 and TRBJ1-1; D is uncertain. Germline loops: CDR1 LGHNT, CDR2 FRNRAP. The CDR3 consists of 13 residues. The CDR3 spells CASGKSMNTEAFF. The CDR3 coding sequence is TGTGCCAGCGGCAAGTCCATGAACACTGAAGCTTTCTTT. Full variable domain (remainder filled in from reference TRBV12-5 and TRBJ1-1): DARVTQTPRHKVTEMGQEVTMRCQPILGHNTVFWYRQTMMQGLELLAYFRNRAPLDDSGMPKDRFSAEMPDATLATLKIQPSEPRDSAVYFCASGKSMNTEAFFGQGTRLTVV.